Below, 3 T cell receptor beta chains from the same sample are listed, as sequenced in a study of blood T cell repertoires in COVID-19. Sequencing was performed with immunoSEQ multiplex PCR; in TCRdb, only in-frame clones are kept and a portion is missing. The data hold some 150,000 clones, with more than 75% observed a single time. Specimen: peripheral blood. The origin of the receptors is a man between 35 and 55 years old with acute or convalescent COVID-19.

CDR3 amino acids: CASRAEGKGAYGNTIYF. CDR3 bases: TGTGCCAGCAGAGCTGAAGGAAAGGGGGCATATGGAAACACCATATATTTT. The chain carries TRBV25-1 and TRBJ1-3; 7 bases fit TRBD1. The CDR3 loop spans 17 amino acids. The germline CDR1 and CDR2 sequences are MGHDK and SYGVNS. V lost 6 bases and J lost 3; bases outside the gene matches: 14.

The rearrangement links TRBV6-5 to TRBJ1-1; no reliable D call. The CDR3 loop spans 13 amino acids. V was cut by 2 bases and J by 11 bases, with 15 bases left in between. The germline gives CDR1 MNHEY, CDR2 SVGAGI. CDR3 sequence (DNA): TGTGCCAGCAGTTACAACTTCGGGGAATCGGCTTTCTTT. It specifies CASSYNFGESAFF.

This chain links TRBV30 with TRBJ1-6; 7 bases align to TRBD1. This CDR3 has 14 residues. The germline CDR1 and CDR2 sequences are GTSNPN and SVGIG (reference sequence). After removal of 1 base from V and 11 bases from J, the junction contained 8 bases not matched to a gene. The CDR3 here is CAWSGGTAIAPLHF. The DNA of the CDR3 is TGTGCCTGGAGTGGCGGGACAGCCATAGCACCCCTCCACTTT.